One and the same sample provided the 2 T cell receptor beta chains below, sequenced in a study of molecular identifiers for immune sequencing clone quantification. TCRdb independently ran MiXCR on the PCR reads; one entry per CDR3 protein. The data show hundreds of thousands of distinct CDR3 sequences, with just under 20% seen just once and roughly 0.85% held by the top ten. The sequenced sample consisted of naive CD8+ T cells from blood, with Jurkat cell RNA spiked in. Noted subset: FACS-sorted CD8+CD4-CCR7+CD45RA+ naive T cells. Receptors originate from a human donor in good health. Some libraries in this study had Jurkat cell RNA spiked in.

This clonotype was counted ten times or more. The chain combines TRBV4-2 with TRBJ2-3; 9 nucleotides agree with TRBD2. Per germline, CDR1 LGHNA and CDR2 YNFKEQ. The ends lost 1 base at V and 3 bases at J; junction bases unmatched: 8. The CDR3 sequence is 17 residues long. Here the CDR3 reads CASSQGSGTSLTDTQYF. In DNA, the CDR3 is TGTGCCAGCAGCCAAGGCTCGGGGACTAGCTTAACAGATACGCAGTATTTT.

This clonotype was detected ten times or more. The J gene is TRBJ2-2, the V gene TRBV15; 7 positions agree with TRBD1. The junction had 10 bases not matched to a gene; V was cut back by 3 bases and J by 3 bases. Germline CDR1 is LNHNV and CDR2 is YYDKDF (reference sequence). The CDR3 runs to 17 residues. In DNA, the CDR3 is TGTGCCACCAGCAGTCTAATAGGGGACAGCTACACCGGGGAGCTGTTTTTT. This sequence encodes CATSSLIGDSYTGELFF.